This passage covers 11 T cell receptor beta chains from one sample sequenced in a study of technical replicates of blood from a few donors. Generated by immunoSEQ multiplex PCR, the TCRdb table keeps only in-frame clones and is missing some. Of tens of thousands of clones detected, about nine tenths appear once; the ten largest clones hold approximately 0.4%. Sequenced: T cells isolated from PBMCs. These receptors came from a human donor in good health.

The V gene is TRBV18, the J gene TRBJ2-7, with 8 nucleotides matching TRBD1. The CDR3 has 18 residues. Germline loops: CDR1 KGHSH, CDR2 LQKENI. V lost 0 bases and J lost 0; bases outside the gene matches: 10. The CDR3: CASSPPVLGTGSSYEQYF. As DNA, the CDR3 is TGTGCCAGCTCACCACCCGTCCTTGGGACAGGCAGCTCCTACGAGCAGTACTTC.

The V call is TRBV14, the J call TRBJ2-7; D gene ambiguous. Germline CDR1 reads SGHDN; CDR2 reads FVKESK. This CDR3 region has 12 residues. Deletions cut 4 bases from V and 7 bases from J, with 11 bases between. This CDR3 reads CASSRVFNEQYF. In DNA form, the CDR3 reads TGTGCCAGCAGCCGAGTCTTTAATGAGCAGTACTTC. Together with reference TRBV14 and TRBJ2-7, the CDR3 gives the full variable domain: EAGVTQFPSHSVIEKGQTVTLRCDPISGHDNLYWYRRVMGKEIKFLLHFVKESKQDESGMPNNRFLAERTGGTYSTLKVQPAELEDSGVYFCASSRVFNEQYFGPGTRLTVT.

V usage is TRBV5-6 and J usage is TRBJ2-3, with D uncertain. This CDR3 has 14 residues. Trimming took off 0 bases at V and 1 base at J, with 6 bases between the two ends. Germline values: CDR1 SGHDT, CDR2 YYEEEE. CDR3 amino acids: CASSLAAGTDTQYF. CDR3 sequence (DNA): TGTGCCAGCAGCTTGGCTGCGGGCACAGATACGCAGTATTTT.

This clone occurred once. The chain combines TRBV6-6 with TRBJ1-2, with a tentative D call TRBD1 (5 bases). From germline, CDR1 is MNHNY and CDR2 SVGAGI (reference sequence). Trimming left V 2 bases short and J 3 bases short, with 10 bases between. CDR3 length: 14 residues. The DNA of the CDR3 is TGTGCCAGCAGTTACGGTGGGGGGGACTATGGCTACACCTTC. Its translation: CASSYGGGDYGYTF.

V and J are TRBV28 and TRBJ2-5, with TRBD2 as a possible D gene (6 bases). V lost 6 bases and J 5 bases, leaving 7 bases between the germline ends. Germline CDR1 reads MDHEN; CDR2 reads SYDVKM. CDR3 length equals 11 residues. The CDR3 spells CASRLAETQYF. CDR3 in DNA: TGTGCCAGCAGGCTAGCGGAGACCCAGTACTTC.

This sequence joins TRBV2 and TRBJ2-2; 7 bases are shared with TRBD1. V was clipped by 6 bases and J by 2 bases; unmatched bases: 9. Germline CDR1 and CDR2: SNHLY and FYNNEI. The CDR3 has 16 residues. CDR3 residues: CASSASGTENTGELFF. The CDR3 region has the DNA TGTGCCAGCAGCGCCTCCGGGACAGAAAACACCGGGGAGCTGTTTTTT. Full variable domain (rest looked up from reference TRBV2 and TRBJ2-2): EPEVTQTPSHQVTQMGQEVILRCVPISNHLYFYWYRQILGQKVEFLVSFYNNEISEKSEIFDDQFSVERPDGSNFTLKIRSTKLEDSAMYFCASSASGTENTGELFFGEGSRLTVL.

V and J are TRBV25-1 and TRBJ2-7; 10 nucleotides match TRBD1. V lost 4 bases to trimming and J lost 2 bases; unmatched junction nucleotides: 2. Germline CDR1 is MGHDK and CDR2 is SYGVNS. This CDR3 is 14 amino acids long. The CDR3 here is CASSVGTGAYEQYF. Written as DNA, the CDR3 is TGTGCCAGCAGTGTAGGGACAGGGGCCTACGAGCAGTACTTC.

The gene calls are TRBV12-5 and TRBJ2-1; unclear D gene. Between the trimmed V and J ends, which lost 1 base and 0 bases, there was a span of 4 bases. The CDR3 is 14 residues long. The germline V gene encodes CDR1 LGHNT and CDR2 FRNRAP. The CDR3 here is CASGLDSSYNEQFF. The CDR3, as DNA: TGTGCTAGTGGTTTGGACAGCTCCTACAATGAGCAGTTCTTC.

The chain joins TRBV7-8 to TRBJ2-7, with D uncertain. V dropped 3 bases and J dropped 4 bases, with 4 bases sitting between them. There are 11 residues in the CDR3. Germline loops: CDR1 SGHVS, CDR2 FQNEAQ. As DNA, the CDR3 is TGTGCCAGCAGCTTCACTTACGAGCAGTACTTC. Amino acids: CASSFTYEQYF.

Only a few counts were recorded for this clone. This chain uses TRBV9 with TRBJ1-1; 7 bases are shared with TRBD1. The J segment lost 7 bases and the V segment lost 4 bases, leaving 7 bases of the junction unmatched. This CDR3 region has 13 residues. Germline-derived CDR1 and CDR2 are SGDLS and YYNGEE. DNA of the CDR3: TGTGCCAGCAGCTCTCGACAGGGAAATGAAGCTTTCTTT. Translating it yields CASSSRQGNEAFF.

The V gene is TRBV28, the J gene TRBJ2-7, with TRBD1 as a possible D gene (8 bases). CDR3 length equals 15 residues. Per germline, CDR1 MDHEN and CDR2 SYDVKM. V lost 7 bases to trimming and J lost 2 bases, with 18 bases between them. The CDR3 spells CASKPYTGGAYEQYF. CDR3 bases: TGTGCCAGCAAACCATACACAGGGGGGGCCTACGAGCAGTACTTC.